The sequence of this T cell receptor (beta chain) was determined in a study of shared clonotypes between healthy human individuals. Study results and caveats: Investigators collected only blood, and repertoires in tissues likely differ.

This clone showed up just once. The antigen remains unidentified. The table came from immunoSEQ multiplex PCR; TCRdb's copy has only in-frame clones and leaves some out. In the table there are approximately 530,000 clones, 90% to 96% of which are singletons. The junction had 4 bases not matched to a gene; V was cut back by 6 bases and J by 4 bases. The CDR3 sequence is 15 residues long. Germline V gene sequence: CDR1 MDHEN, CDR2 SYDVKM. The J gene is TRBJ2-5, the V gene TRBV28; 14 bases fit TRBD2. The material sequenced was naive CD4+ T cells sorted from blood. This sample's subset: CD45RA+ positively selected. The origin of this receptor is a woman between 25 and 40 years old in good health. For the CDR3, the DNA is TGTGCCAGCAGCCTGGGGACTAGCGGGAGAGAGACCCAGTACTTC. It codes for CASSLGTSGRETQYF.